The 10 T cell receptor beta chains below were found in one sample sequenced in a study of control samples from healthy donors and cancer patients. Libraries were prepared by immunoSEQ multiplex PCR; TCRdb keeps only in-frame clonotypes and omits some of them. The table lists 150,000 or so clones, approximately 90% of them singletons. The specimen sequenced was blood. All receptors come from a man aged 25 to 45 in good health.

V and J are TRBV28 and TRBJ1-1; D unresolved. Deletions cut 8 bases from V and 6 bases from J, with 10 bases between. This CDR3 contains 11 residues. Germline assignment: CDR1 MDHEN and CDR2 SYDVKM. The CDR3 here is CASRGVAEAFF. Here the CDR3 DNA reads TGTGCCAGCCGCGGGGTCGCTGAAGCTTTCTTT.

The chain has TRBV19 and TRBJ2-7; possible D gene TRBD2, 5 bases. This CDR3 is 15 amino acids long. V lost 5 bases and J lost 3, with 17 bases in between. The V gene's germline CDR1 is LNHDA and CDR2 SQIVND (reference sequence). This CDR3 is CASSPSPGGYYEQYF. The CDR3 DNA is TGTGCCAGTAGTCCTAGCCCCGGCGGGTACTACGAGCAGTACTTC.

The CDR3 DNA reads TGTGCCAGCAACCTTACGAATGAGCAGTTCTTC. Encoded protein: CASNLTNEQFF. This chain uses TRBV11-2 with TRBJ2-1; D is undetermined. The CDR3 covers 11 residues. Trimming cost V 7 bases and J 7 bases, with 8 bases left between them. CDR1 and CDR2 from the germline V gene are SGHAT and FQNNGV.

The rearrangement uses TRBV7-6 and TRBJ1-1; D possibly corresponds to TRBD1 (5 bases). The CDR3 covers 15 residues. The germline V gene has CDR1 SGHVS and CDR2 FNYEAQ. Trimming removed 5 bases at V and 5 bases at J, with 18 bases between. The CDR3 DNA reads as TGTGCCAGCAGCATACCAGGGACGGAGGGGACTGAAGCTTTCTTT. This sequence encodes CASSIPGTEGTEAFF.

The CDR3 DNA reads as TGTGCCTGGCAATACAAACAATATTCACCCCTCCACTTT. Protein sequence: CAWQYKQYSPLHF. The genes are TRBV30 and TRBJ1-6, with D unclear. With 5 bases removed from V and 8 bases from J, the gap between germline ends came to 13 bases. Germline CDR1 GTSNPN, CDR2 SVGIG (reference sequence). The CDR3 covers 13 residues.

V and J are TRBV6-5 and TRBJ1-6, with TRBD1 matching over 9 bases. The V gene's germline CDR1 is MNHEY and CDR2 SVGAGI. CDR3 size: 13 residues. The trim removed 6 bases at V and 10 bases at J, leaving 4 bases unmatched. The CDR3: CASRDRGGSPLHF. The CDR3 region has the DNA TGTGCCAGCAGGGACAGGGGTGGGTCACCCCTCCACTTT.

This chain links TRBV11-1 with TRBJ2-3, with 8 bases matching TRBD1. Germline V gene data show CDR1 as SGHAT and CDR2 as FQDESV (reference sequence). This CDR3 has 15 amino acids. The trim removed 5 bases at V and 4 bases at J, leaving 8 bases unmatched. CDR3 DNA: TGTGCCAGCAGCCGACAGGGGATCGGCGCAGATACGCAGTATTTT. Translation gives CASSRQGIGADTQYF.

J is TRBJ1-5 and V is TRBV2; 7 nucleotides match TRBD1. This CDR3 contains 16 residues. Trimming cost V 3 bases and J 0 bases; bases outside gene matches: 5. The germline CDR1 and CDR2 sequences are SNHLY and FYNNEI. The CDR3 nucleotides read TGTGCCAGCAGTGAGGGACAGTTATATAGCAATCAGCCCCAGCATTTT. The encoded protein is CASSEGQLYSNQPQHF.

V usage is TRBV15 and J usage is TRBJ2-1; D not certain. Trimming removed 3 bases from V and 2 bases from J, with 11 bases in between. There are 15 residues in the CDR3. Germline V gene lookup returns CDR1 LNHNV and CDR2 YYDKDF (reference sequence). The CDR3 spells CATSREIIPYNEQFF. For the CDR3, the DNA is TGTGCCACCAGCAGGGAGATAATACCCTACAATGAGCAGTTCTTC.

The chain employs TRBV28 and TRBJ1-1, with no clear D. Germline V gene sequence: CDR1 MDHEN, CDR2 SYDVKM. CDR3 size: 13 residues. V lost 2 bases, J lost 7 bases, and 11 bases lay in between. The CDR3 DNA reads as TGTGCCAGCAGTTTACTAGGGAAGGGTGAAGCTTTCTTT. Protein sequence: CASSLLGKGEAFF.